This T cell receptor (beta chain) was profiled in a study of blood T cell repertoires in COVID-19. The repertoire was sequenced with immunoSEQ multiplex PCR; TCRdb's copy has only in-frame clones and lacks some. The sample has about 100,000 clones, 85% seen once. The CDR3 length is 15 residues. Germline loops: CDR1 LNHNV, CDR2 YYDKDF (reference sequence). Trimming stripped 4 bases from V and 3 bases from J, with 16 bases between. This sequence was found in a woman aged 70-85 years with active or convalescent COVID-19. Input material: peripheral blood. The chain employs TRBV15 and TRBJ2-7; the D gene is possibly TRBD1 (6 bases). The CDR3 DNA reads TGTGCCACCAGCATAGGCCGGGACATAGGCTACGAGCAGTACTTC. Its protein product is CATSIGRDIGYEQYF.